What follows is one T cell receptor (beta chain) and its context. Its antigen remains unknown. A much bigger clone sits one base away, suggesting this may be a read error. TCRdb itself ran the 5' RACE reads through MiXCR, one entry per CDR3 protein. The sample consists of 35,000 or so distinct CDR3 sequences, 10% of them appearing once. The data are from a study of neurological immune-mediated disorders. The study, taken as a whole, reports: Patients with HTLV-1-associated myelopathy had the highest level of TCR clonal expansion, whereas patients with multiple sclerosis had the lowest level, falling beneath the level found in healthy controls.

The CDR3 totals 16 residues. CDR1 and CDR2 from the germline V gene are KGHSH and LQKENI. Trimming stripped 3 bases from V and 1 base from J, with 15 bases between. Sequenced sample: PBMCs. This clonotype was sampled from a woman aged 25-40 years with HTLV-1-associated myelopathy (HAM/TSP). The V and J genes are TRBV18 and TRBJ1-1; D gene ambiguous. For the CDR3, the DNA is TGTGCCAGCTCACCCCTCTCTTTTGGATGGAACACTGAAGCTTTCTTT. Its protein is CASSPLSFGWNTEAFF.